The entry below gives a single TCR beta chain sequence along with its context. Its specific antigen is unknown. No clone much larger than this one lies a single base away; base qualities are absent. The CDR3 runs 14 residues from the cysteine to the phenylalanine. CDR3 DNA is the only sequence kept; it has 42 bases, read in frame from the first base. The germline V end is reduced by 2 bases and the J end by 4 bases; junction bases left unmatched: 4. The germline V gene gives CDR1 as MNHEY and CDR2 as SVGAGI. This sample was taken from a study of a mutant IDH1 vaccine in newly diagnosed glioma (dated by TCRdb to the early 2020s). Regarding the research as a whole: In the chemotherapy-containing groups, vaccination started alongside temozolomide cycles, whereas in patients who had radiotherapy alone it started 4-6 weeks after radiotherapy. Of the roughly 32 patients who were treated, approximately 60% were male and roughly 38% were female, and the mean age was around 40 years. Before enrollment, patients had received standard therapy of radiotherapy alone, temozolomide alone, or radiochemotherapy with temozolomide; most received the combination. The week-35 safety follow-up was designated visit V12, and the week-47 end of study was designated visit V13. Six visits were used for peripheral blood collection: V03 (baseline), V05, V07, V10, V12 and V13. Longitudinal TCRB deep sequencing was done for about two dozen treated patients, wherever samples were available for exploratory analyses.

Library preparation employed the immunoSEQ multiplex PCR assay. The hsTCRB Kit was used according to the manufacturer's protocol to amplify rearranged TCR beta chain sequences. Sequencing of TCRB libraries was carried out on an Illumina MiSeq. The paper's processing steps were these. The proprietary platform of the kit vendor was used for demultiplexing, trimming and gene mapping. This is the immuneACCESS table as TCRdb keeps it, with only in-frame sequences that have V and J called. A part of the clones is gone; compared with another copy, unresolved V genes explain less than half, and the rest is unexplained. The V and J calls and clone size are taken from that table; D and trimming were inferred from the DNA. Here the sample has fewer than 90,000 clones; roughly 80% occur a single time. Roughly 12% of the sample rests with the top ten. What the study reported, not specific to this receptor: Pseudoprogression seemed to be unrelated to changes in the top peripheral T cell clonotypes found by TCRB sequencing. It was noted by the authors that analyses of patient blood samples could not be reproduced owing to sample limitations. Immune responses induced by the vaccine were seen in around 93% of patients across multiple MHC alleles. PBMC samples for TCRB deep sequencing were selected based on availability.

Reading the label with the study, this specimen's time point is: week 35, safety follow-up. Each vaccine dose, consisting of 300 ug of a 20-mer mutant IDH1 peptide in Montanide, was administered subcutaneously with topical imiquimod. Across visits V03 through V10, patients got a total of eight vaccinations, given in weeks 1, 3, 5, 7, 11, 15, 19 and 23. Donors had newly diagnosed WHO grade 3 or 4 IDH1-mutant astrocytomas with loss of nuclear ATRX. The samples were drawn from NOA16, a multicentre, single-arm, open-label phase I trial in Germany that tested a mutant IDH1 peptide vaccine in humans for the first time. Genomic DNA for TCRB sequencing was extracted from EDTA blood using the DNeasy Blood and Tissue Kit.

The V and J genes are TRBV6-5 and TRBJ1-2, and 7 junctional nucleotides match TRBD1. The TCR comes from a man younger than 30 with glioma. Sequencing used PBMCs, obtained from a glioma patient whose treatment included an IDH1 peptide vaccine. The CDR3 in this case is CASSYRDSPYGYTF. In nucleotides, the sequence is TGTGCCAGCAGTTACAGGGACAGTCCCTATGGCTACACCTTC.